This TCR beta chain was recovered during a study of cytomegalovirus exposure and HLA in healthy donors. Study overall: Counted in an early data release were approximately 85 million unique TCRs from HLA-typed donors.

V was cut by 0 bases and J by 5 bases, with 11 bases left in between. This CDR3 spans 15 amino acids. From germline, CDR1 is LGHNA and CDR2 YNFKEQ. The PCR made use of 60 Vbeta and 13 Jbeta primers. Assay used: immunoSEQ multiplex PCR; TCRdb lists only in-frame clones, some missing. The table has roughly 100,000 clones, 82% seen once. Sampled while nominally healthy, donors likely had unrecorded immune exposures. Study results and limitations: The analysis excluded some indistinguishable V segments, including TRBV6-2 and TRBV6-3.

Concerning this clone itself: Its cognate antigen is unknown.

The chain has TRBV4-2 and TRBJ1-5; D remains unclear. What was sequenced was PBMCs. This receptor was obtained from a man aged 50 to 59 in good health and CMV-seronegative. The CDR3 loop reads CASSQDQATYQPQHF. CDR3 bases: TGTGCCAGCAGCCAAGACCAAGCCACTTATCAGCCCCAGCATTTT.